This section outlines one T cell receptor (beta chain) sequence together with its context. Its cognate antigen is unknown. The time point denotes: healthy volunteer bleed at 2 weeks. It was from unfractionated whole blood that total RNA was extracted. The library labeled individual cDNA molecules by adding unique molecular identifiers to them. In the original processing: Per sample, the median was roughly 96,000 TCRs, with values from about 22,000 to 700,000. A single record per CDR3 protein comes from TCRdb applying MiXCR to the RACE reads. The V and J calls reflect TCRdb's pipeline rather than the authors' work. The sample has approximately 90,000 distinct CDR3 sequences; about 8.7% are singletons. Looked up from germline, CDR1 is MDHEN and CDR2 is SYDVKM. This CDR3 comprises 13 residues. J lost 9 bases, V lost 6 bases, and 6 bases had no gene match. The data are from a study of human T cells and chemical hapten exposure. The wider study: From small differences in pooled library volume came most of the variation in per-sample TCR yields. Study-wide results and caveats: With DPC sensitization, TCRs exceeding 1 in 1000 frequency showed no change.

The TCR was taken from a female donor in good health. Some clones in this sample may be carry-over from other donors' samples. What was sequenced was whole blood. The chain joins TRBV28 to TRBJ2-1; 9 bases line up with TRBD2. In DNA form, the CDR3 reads TGTGCCAGCAGGCTAGCGGGACCCAGTGAGCAGTTCTTC. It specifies CASRLAGPSEQFF. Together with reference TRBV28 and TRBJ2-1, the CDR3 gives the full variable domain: DVKVTQSSRYLVKRTGEKVFLECVQDMDHENMFWYRQDPGLGLRLIYFSYDVKMKEKGDIPEGYSVSREKKERFSLILESASTNQTSMYLCASRLAGPSEQFFGPGTRLTVL.